The clone carrying this T cell receptor beta chain appeared many times. The sample belongs to a study of regulatory T cells in long-lasting Graves disease. Relying on iRepertoire HTBI primers and Arm-PCR of CDR3 regions, the team built TCR beta libraries. TCRdb processed the multiplex PCR reads anew with MiXCR; each CDR3 protein has one entry. The sample has approximately 540,000 distinct CDR3 sequences; about 11% are singletons. Indicated time point: newly diagnosed GD, antithyroid drugs for less than 3 months. The TCR library was prepared using RNA isolated from PBMCs. V was shortened by 10 bases and J by 0 bases, with 15 bases between the two germline ends. Germline V gene lookup returns CDR1 SNHLY and CDR2 FYNNEI. This CDR3 contains 14 residues. These data were likewise used in another study, on T cells in Graves' hyperthyroidism and ophthalmopathy.

J is TRBJ2-5 and V is TRBV2; D might be TRBD1 or TRBD2, each matching 5 bases. The sequence was collected from a young woman with Graves disease. The specimen was peripheral blood mononuclear cells (PBMCs), collected at new diagnosis, from a patient treated with antithyroid drugs. This chain's CDR3 is CATIGAGNQETQYF. CDR3 bases: TGTGCCACCATCGGGGCAGGAAACCAAGAGACCCAGTACTTC.